This TCR beta chain was captured by sequencing in a study of response to subunit inactivated influenza vaccine. V gave up 5 bases and J gave up 4 bases, with 12 bases separating them. From germline, CDR1 is SGHTA and CDR2 FQGNSA. CDR3 length: 13 amino acids. This clonotype has a handful of counts. In TCRdb, the RT-PCR reads were re-called with MiXCR into one record per CDR3 protein. Of some 800,000 distinct CDR3 sequences listed, approximately 21% are singletons. Sequenced here: PBMCs from blood, sampled 4 to 6 days after vaccination. This clonotype originated in a man aged 45 to 65 who received an inactivated influenza vaccine. The V and J genes are TRBV7-2 and TRBJ2-7, with a tentative D call TRBD1 (7 bases). CDR3 sequence reads: CASSAQGGYEQYF. DNA for the CDR3: TGTGCCAGCAGCGCCCAGGGGGGTTACGAGCAGTACTTC.